This TCR beta chain was captured by sequencing in a study of radiotherapy plus CTLA-4 blockade in lung cancer. Sequencing was performed with immunoSEQ multiplex PCR; in TCRdb, only in-frame clones are kept and a portion is missing. The profile shows roughly 100,000 clones, approximately 85% of them singletons. The CDR3 length is 17 residues. Trimming cost V 0 bases and J 1 base, with 14 bases left between them. Germline V lookup: CDR1 KGHSH, CDR2 LQKENI. The clonotype comes from a human donor with non-small cell lung cancer who had a partial response to radiotherapy plus ipilimumab. The material was peripheral blood, obtained from a patient treated with radiotherapy plus ipilimumab. The gene calls are TRBV18 and TRBJ2-3, with TRBD1 as a possible D gene (5 bases). CDR3 sequence: CASSPPGQGFGTDTQYF. The CDR3 DNA reads as TGTGCCAGCTCACCACCGGGCCAGGGATTCGGCACAGATACGCAGTATTTT.